This T cell receptor beta chain was captured by sequencing in a study of control samples from healthy donors and cancer patients. TCRdb keeps only in-frame clones here, not all; method: immunoSEQ multiplex PCR. The table shows about 130,000 clones, with 90% to 95% occurring only once. V lost 5 bases and J lost 11; bases outside the gene matches: 10. This CDR3 is 13 amino acids long. Germline CDR1 reads MNHEY; CDR2 reads SVGAGI. The clonotype originates from a man aged 50-59 years with head and neck cancer. This chain uses TRBV6-5 with TRBJ1-2, with 8 bases fitting TRBD1. Sequencing was done on a sample of PBMCs. CDR3 sequence: CASSTRTGPRYTF. CDR3 nucleotides: TGTGCCAGCAGTACACGGACAGGGCCCCGGTACACCTTC.